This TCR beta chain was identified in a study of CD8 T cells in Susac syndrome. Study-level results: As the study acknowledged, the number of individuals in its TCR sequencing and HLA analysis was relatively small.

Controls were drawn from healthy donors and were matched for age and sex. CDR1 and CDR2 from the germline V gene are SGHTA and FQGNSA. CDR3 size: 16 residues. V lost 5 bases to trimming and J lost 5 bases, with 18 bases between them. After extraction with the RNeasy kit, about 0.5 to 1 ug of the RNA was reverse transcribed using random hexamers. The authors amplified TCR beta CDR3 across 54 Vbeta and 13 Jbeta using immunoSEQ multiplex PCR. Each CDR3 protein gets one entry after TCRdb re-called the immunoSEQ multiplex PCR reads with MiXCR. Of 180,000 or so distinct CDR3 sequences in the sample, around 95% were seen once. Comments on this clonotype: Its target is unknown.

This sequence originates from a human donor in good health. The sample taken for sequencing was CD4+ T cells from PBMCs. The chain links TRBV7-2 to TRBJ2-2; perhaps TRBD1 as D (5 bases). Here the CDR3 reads CASSRGASRRTGELFF. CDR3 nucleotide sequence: TGTGCCAGCAGCCGTGGGGCCTCGCGAAGGACCGGGGAGCTGTTTTTT.